This TCR beta chain comes out of a study of T-cell reconstitution after alpha-beta-depleted transplantation in children. Preparation of the TCRbeta library involved a method that used unique molecular identifiers. MiXCR was run by TCRdb on the PCR reads, yielding one entry per CDR3 protein. This repertoire shows about 500,000 distinct CDR3 sequences, 32% found once; its top ten account for less than 2.5%. Trimming stripped 8 bases from V and 4 bases from J, with 18 bases between. The CDR3 consists of 15 residues. Sequences were derived from PBMCs from the stem cell graft donor, sampled from the stem cell graft. The clonotype originates from a human donor who donated a stem cell graft to a child with aplastic anemia. V is TRBV12-3 or TRBV12-4 and J is TRBJ2-1; perhaps TRBD2 as D (7 bases). The CDR3 nucleotides are TGTGCCAGCGACCGCGGCGGGGGCCGGTACAATGAGCAGTTCTTC. It is translated as CASDRGGGRYNEQFF.